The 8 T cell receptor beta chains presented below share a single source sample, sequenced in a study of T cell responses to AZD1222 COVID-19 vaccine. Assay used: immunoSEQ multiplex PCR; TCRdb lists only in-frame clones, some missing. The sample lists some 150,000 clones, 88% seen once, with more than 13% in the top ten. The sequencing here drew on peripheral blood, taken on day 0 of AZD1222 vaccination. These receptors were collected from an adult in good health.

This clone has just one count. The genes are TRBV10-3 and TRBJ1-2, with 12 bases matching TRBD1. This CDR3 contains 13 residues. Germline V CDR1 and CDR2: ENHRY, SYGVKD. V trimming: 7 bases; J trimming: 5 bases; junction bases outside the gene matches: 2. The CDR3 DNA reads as TGTGCCATCAAGGGACAGGGGGCTTATGGCTACACCTTC. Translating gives CAIKGQGAYGYTF.

The CDR3 loop reads CASSLAAGNYGYTF. DNA of the CDR3: TGTGCCAGCAGCTTAGCGGCAGGAAACTATGGCTACACCTTC. The V and J genes are TRBV7-6 and TRBJ1-2, with no clear D. The germline V gene has CDR1 SGHVS and CDR2 FNYEAQ. The CDR3 totals 14 residues. V was clipped by 0 bases and J by 2 bases, with 7 bases between them. Variable domain in full (rest from reference TRBV7-6 and TRBJ1-2): GAGVSQSPRYKVTKRGQDVALRCDPISGHVSLYWYRQALGQGPEFLTYFNYEAQQDKSGLPNDRFSAERPEGSISTLTIQRTEQRDSAMYRCASSLAAGNYGYTFGSGTRLTVV.

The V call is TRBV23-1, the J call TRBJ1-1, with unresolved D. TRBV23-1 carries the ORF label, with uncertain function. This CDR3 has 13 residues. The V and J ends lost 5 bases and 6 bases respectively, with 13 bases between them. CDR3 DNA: TGCGCCAGCAGTTATCCCAATAAGGCTGAAGCTTTCTTT. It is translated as CASSYPNKAEAFF.

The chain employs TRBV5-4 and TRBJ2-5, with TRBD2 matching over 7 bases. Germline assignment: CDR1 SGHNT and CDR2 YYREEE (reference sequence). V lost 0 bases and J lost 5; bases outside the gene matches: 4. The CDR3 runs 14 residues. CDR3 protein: CASSLGSGVETQYF. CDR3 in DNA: TGTGCCAGCAGCTTGGGGAGCGGGGTTGAGACCCAGTACTTC. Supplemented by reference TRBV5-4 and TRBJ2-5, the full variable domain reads ETGVTQSPTHLIKTRGQQVTLRCSSQSGHNTVSWYQQALGQGPQFIFQYYREEENGRGNFPPRFSGLQFPNYSSELNVNALELDDSALYLCASSLGSGVETQYFGPGTRLLVL.

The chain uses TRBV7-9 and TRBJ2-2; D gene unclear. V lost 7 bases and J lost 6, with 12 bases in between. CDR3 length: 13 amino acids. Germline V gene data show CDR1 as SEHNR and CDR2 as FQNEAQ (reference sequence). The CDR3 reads CASTTTGSGELFF. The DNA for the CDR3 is TGTGCCAGCACTACCACCGGGTCCGGGGAGCTGTTTTTT.

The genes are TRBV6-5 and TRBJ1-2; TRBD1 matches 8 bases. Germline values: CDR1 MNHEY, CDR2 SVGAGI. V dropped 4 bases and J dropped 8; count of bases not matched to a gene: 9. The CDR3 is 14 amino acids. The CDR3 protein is CASSFQGAAEGYTF. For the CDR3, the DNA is TGTGCCAGCAGTTTCCAGGGGGCAGCGGAGGGCTACACCTTC.

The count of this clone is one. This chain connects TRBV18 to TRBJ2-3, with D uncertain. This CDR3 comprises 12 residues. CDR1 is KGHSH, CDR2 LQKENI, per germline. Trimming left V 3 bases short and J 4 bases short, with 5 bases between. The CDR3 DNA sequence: TGTGCCAGCTCACCGGAAGCAGATACGCAGTATTTT. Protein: CASSPEADTQYF.

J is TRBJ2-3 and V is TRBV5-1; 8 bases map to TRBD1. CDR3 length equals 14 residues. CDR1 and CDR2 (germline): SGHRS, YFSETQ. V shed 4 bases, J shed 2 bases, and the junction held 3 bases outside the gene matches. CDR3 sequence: CASSPGQVTDTQYF. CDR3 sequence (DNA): TGCGCCAGCAGCCCGGGACAGGTCACAGATACGCAGTATTTT.